The 25 T cell receptor beta chains below were found in one sample sequenced in a study of blood T cell repertoires in COVID-19. Produced via immunoSEQ multiplex PCR; TCRdb's table is partial and in-frame only. The data hold approximately 100,000 clones, with more than 85% observed a single time. Sequenced input: peripheral blood. The source of these receptors is a man in his 60s with acute or convalescent COVID-19.

The chain employs TRBV19 and TRBJ2-3, with D perhaps TRBD1 (5 bases). The V end lost 3 bases, the J end lost 2 bases, and 9 bases lay between the germline ends. Germline loops: CDR1 LNHDA, CDR2 SQIVND (reference sequence). The CDR3 has 14 amino acids. The CDR3 nucleotides read TGTGCCAGTAGTATGGGGCAGCCCACAGATACGCAGTATTTT. This sequence encodes CASSMGQPTDTQYF.

Comments on this clone: One end of the junction does not line up with germline, which may come from a read error. The rearrangement links TRBV7-7 to TRBJ2-5; TRBD1 is a possible D gene (6 bases). Germline CDR1 reads SSHAT; CDR2 reads FNYEAQ (reference sequence). This CDR3 spans 13 amino acids. Written as DNA, the CDR3 is TGTGCTAGCAGCCCCGGACAGCAAGAGACCCAGTACTTC. The encoded protein is CASSPGQQETQYF.

This clone has at least ten counts. The rearrangement links TRBV30 to TRBJ2-7, with 7 positions matching TRBD2. CDR3 size: 11 residues. The ends lost 6 bases at V and 2 bases at J; junction bases unmatched: 1. Per germline, CDR1 GTSNPN and CDR2 SVGIG (reference sequence). The CDR3 sequence is CACGGTYEQYF. CDR3 bases: TGTGCCTGCGGGGGGACCTACGAGCAGTACTTC.

With respect to this clone: Additional DNA sequences in this sample encode the identical CDR3. J is TRBJ1-2 and V is TRBV7-3; D perhaps matches TRBD1 (5 bases). This CDR3 is built from 14 residues. Germline-derived CDR1 and CDR2 are SGHTA and FQGTGA. V was shortened by 0 bases and J by 8 bases, with 13 bases between the two germline ends. CDR3 nucleotides: TGTGCCAGCAGCTTAACAGGGGCCGGGGGGGGCTACACCTTC. Translating gives CASSLTGAGGGYTF. Supplemented by reference TRBV7-3 and TRBJ1-2, the full variable domain reads GAGVSQTPSNKVTEKGKYVELRCDPISGHTALYWYRQSLGQGPEFLIYFQGTGAADDSGLPNDRFFAVRPEGSVSTLKIQRTERGDSAVYLCASSLTGAGGGYTFGSGTRLTVV.

This clone was recorded only once. The rearrangement links TRBV13 to TRBJ2-2; D possibly corresponds to TRBD1 (6 bases). V lost 1 base to trimming and J lost 4 bases, with 13 bases between them. Per the germline V gene, CDR1 is PRHDT and CDR2 is FYEKMQ (reference sequence). The CDR3 length is 16 residues. CDR3 in amino acids: CASSLVVGGSTGELFF. CDR3 sequence (DNA): TGTGCCAGCAGCTTAGTCGTTGGGGGCAGCACCGGGGAGCTGTTTTTT.

This clone was detected only once. This chain connects TRBV30 to TRBJ1-6; TRBD1 matches at 9 bases. Per the germline V gene, CDR1 is GTSNPN and CDR2 is SVGIG (reference sequence). Trimming removed 5 bases from V and 8 bases from J; junction bases left unmatched: 10. The CDR3 has 15 residues. CDR3 bases: TGTGCCTGGGTAAGAGCCGGGACAGGGTATTCACCCCTCCACTTT. It encodes CAWVRAGTGYSPLHF.

The chain combines TRBV5-4 with TRBJ2-4; D gene uncertain. This CDR3 region has 16 residues. Germline V gene lookup returns CDR1 SGHNT and CDR2 YYREEE (reference sequence). V gave up 4 bases and J gave up 1 base, with 15 bases separating them. The CDR3 protein is CASSPEVSGAKNIQYF. Here the CDR3 DNA reads TGTGCCAGCAGCCCAGAGGTCTCCGGGGCCAAAAACATTCAGTACTTC.

V usage is TRBV3-1 (or the pseudogene TRBV3-2) and J usage is TRBJ2-2; TRBD2 is a possible D gene (5 bases). The germline gives CDR1 LGHDT, CDR2 YNNKEL (reference sequence). The CDR3 is 13 residues long. V lost 1 base to trimming and J lost 13 bases, with 13 bases between them. This CDR3 reads CASSQGPSAGLFF. The DNA for the CDR3 is TGTGCCAGCAGCCAAGGCCCCAGCGCGGGGCTGTTTTTT.

This chain connects TRBV27 to TRBJ1-1, with TRBD1 matching 9 bases. The CDR3 sequence is 15 residues long. The ends lost 6 bases at V and 5 bases at J; junction bases unmatched: 10. Germline V lookup: CDR1 MNHEY, CDR2 SMNVEV (reference sequence). The CDR3 coding sequence is TGTGCCAGCAGATCGACAGGGGGTTGGATGACTGAAGCTTTCTTT. Its protein is CASRSTGGWMTEAFF.

This sequence joins TRBV30 and TRBJ2-3; D is uncertain. Germline V gene sequence: CDR1 GTSNPN, CDR2 SVGIG (reference sequence). The V and J ends lost 0 bases and 2 bases respectively, with 6 bases between them. CDR3 length: 13 amino acids. Here the CDR3 DNA reads TGTGCCTGGAGTGTACACCCCACAGATACGCAGTATTTT. This sequence encodes CAWSVHPTDTQYF.

V is TRBV7-9 and J is TRBJ1-2; possibly TRBD1 for D (6 bases). CDR3 size: 14 residues. Per germline, CDR1 SEHNR and CDR2 FQNEAQ (reference sequence). V was trimmed by 6 bases and J by 6 bases, leaving 17 bases between them. The CDR3, as DNA: TGTGCCAGCAGACCCGCTTTACAGGGAAATGGCTACACCTTC. Encoded protein: CASRPALQGNGYTF.

J is TRBJ1-4 and V is TRBV30; D is unclear. The germline CDR1 and CDR2 sequences are GTSNPN and SVGIG (reference sequence). Trimming removed 0 bases from V and 4 bases from J, with 9 bases in between. This CDR3 spans 14 amino acids. In nucleotides, the CDR3 is TGTGCCTGGAGTGTAAGCGTATATAATGAAAAACTGTTTTTT. It encodes CAWSVSVYNEKLFF.

V gene TRBV28 combines with J gene TRBJ1-1, with 8 bases matching TRBD1. V was clipped by 5 bases and J by 4 bases; unmatched bases: 0. Germline values: CDR1 MDHEN, CDR2 SYDVKM. CDR3 length: 12 amino acids. CDR3 DNA sequence: TGTGCCAGCAGTACAGGGGGCACTGAAGCTTTCTTT. Protein: CASSTGGTEAFF.

The chain uses TRBV28 and TRBJ1-2, with a tentative D call TRBD1 (6 bases). Germline values: CDR1 MDHEN, CDR2 SYDVKM. V was trimmed by 1 base and J by 7 bases, leaving 13 bases between them. The CDR3 is 14 residues long. Here the CDR3 DNA reads TGTGCCAGCAGTTTATACCAGGGGTGGAGTGGCTACACCTTC. It yields the protein CASSLYQGWSGYTF.

The chain recombines TRBV6-5 with TRBJ2-3, with 7 bases matching TRBD1. There are 14 residues in the CDR3. In germline, CDR1 is MNHEY, CDR2 SVGAGI. J gave up 1 base and V 6 bases, and 4 bases lay outside the gene matches. DNA of the CDR3: TGTGCCAGCAGCCGCGGACAGGGCACAGATACGCAGTATTTT. Residues: CASSRGQGTDTQYF.

The V call is TRBV24-1, the J call TRBJ2-1; tentative D call: TRBD1 (6 bases). Germline assignment: CDR1 KGHDR and CDR2 SFDVKD. V was trimmed by 4 bases and J by 7 bases, leaving 10 bases between them. CDR3 size: 13 residues. The CDR3 loop reads CATSEFQGNEQFF. The CDR3 DNA is TGTGCCACCAGTGAGTTTCAGGGGAATGAGCAGTTCTTC.

The count of this clone is one. The rearrangement joins TRBV5-1 to TRBJ2-3; TRBD2 matches 14 bases. Germline V gene data show CDR1 as SGHRS and CDR2 as YFSETQ. CDR3 length: 16 amino acids. V gave up 4 bases and J gave up 5 bases; unmatched junction bases: 6. The CDR3 region is CASSEGLAGVVDTQYF. CDR3 nucleotides: TGCGCCAGCAGCGAGGGACTAGCGGGAGTGGTAGATACGCAGTATTTT.

This clone was observed a single time. V gene TRBV28 combines with J gene TRBJ2-7; 9 bases line up with TRBD1. Losses at the gene ends were 5 bases for V and 4 bases for J; bases not matched to a gene: 12. Germline V gives CDR1 MDHEN, CDR2 SYDVKM. The CDR3 runs 16 residues. The CDR3 bases are TGTGCCAGCAGTCTCACCCCCGGACAGGGGCGGTACGAGCAGTACTTC. This translates into CASSLTPGQGRYEQYF.

The rearrangement links TRBV6-5 to TRBJ2-7, with D possibly TRBD2 on 5 matching bases. This CDR3 is built from 12 residues. The ends were cut back, 10 bases at V and 1 base at J, with 11 bases in the middle. From germline, CDR1 is MNHEY and CDR2 SVGAGI. The CDR3 DNA is TGTGCCACCCGAGGGCGGTCCTACGAGCAGTACTTC. Translation gives CATRGRSYEQYF.

V and J are TRBV12-3 or TRBV12-4 and TRBJ1-1; 10 bases match TRBD1. The CDR3 is 12 residues long. Germline trimming cut 6 bases from V and 9 bases from J; bases unmatched to any gene: 4. The DNA for the CDR3 is TGTGCCAGCAGGGACAGGGGGTTAAAAGCTTTCTTT. This codes for CASRDRGLKAFF.

This chain joins TRBV28 and TRBJ2-1; 11 bases agree with TRBD2. The trim removed 5 bases at V and 3 bases at J, leaving 6 bases unmatched. The CDR3 covers 16 residues. Germline CDR1 MDHEN, CDR2 SYDVKM. DNA of the CDR3: TGTGCCAGCAGTGGGACTAGCGGAGGCATCTACAATGAGCAGTTCTTC. This codes for CASSGTSGGIYNEQFF.

This chain joins TRBV30 and TRBJ2-7, with a weak D call TRBD1 (6 bases). The CDR3 has 15 residues. V lost 1 base and J 6 bases, leaving 19 bases between the germline ends. CDR1 GTSNPN and CDR2 SVGIG come from the germline V gene (reference sequence). CDR3 in DNA: TGTGCCTGGAGTGCCCCCCGGGACATGGTTGGCGAGCAGTACTTC. Amino acid sequence: CAWSAPRDMVGEQYF.

This chain connects TRBV2 to TRBJ2-3, with TRBD2 matching 8 bases. The ends lost 5 bases at V and 7 bases at J; junction bases unmatched: 8. Germline values: CDR1 SNHLY, CDR2 FYNNEI. This CDR3 is 14 amino acids long. In nucleotides, the CDR3 is TGTGCCAGCAGTAATGGACTAGCACAGAATACGCAGTATTTT. Residues: CASSNGLAQNTQYF.

This chain links TRBV3-1 (or the pseudogene TRBV3-2) with TRBJ1-2, with TRBD1 matching over 7 bases. V shed 4 bases, J shed 4 bases, and the junction held 12 bases outside the gene matches. Germline V CDR1 and CDR2: LGHDT, YNNKEL (reference sequence). The CDR3 is made up of 16 amino acids. CDR3 residues: CASSPRDRAISYGYTF. CDR3 DNA sequence: TGTGCCAGCAGCCCGAGAGACAGGGCGATATCCTATGGCTACACCTTC.

The chain recombines TRBV3-1 (or the pseudogene TRBV3-2) with TRBJ2-1; 12 bases agree with TRBD2. V lost 1 base to trimming and J lost 6 bases; unmatched junction nucleotides: 4. The germline CDR1 and CDR2 sequences are LGHDT and YNNKEL (reference sequence). The CDR3 loop spans 16 amino acids. The CDR3 region has the DNA TGTGCCAGCAGCCAAGGGACTAGCGGGAACCGCAATGAGCAGTTCTTC. Translating gives CASSQGTSGNRNEQFF.